The present T cell receptor (beta chain) was sequenced within a study of identical twins' blood T cells (dated by TCRdb to between 2011 and 2013). For the wider study: The roughly 12 libraries, six for the alpha chain and six for the beta chain, yielded around 50 million Illumina reads in total. To assess how genetics influences repertoire formation, the study used next-generation sequencing to compare the TCR alpha and beta chain repertoires of three pairs of monozygous twins.

Broad study findings and their caveats: V gene usage was reported to be markedly more similar within twin pairs than between unrelated donors, even among non-selected out-of-frame TCRbeta clonotypes. Among the most abundant TCRbeta clonotypes, each donor shared more CDR3 sequences with her twin than with unrelated donors. The count of CDR3 clonotypes shared by two donors depended mainly on the product of the two donors' cloneset sizes, and twins did not clearly depart from this trend. Environmental influences could not be excluded as an explanation for twin similarity, since twins were reared together. Independent studies were stated to be required to validate the proposed role of the TCRalpha J segment in MHC recognition during thymic selection.

Donors were six healthy women forming three monozygous twin pairs. All three twin pairs had been raised together and were thought likely to have encountered the same vaccines and infectious agents. TCR cDNA libraries were prepared from RNA that was isolated from peripheral blood mononuclear cells. The method behind the library was 5' RACE. Sequenced on an Illumina Genome Analyzer IIx. RNA-based TCR cDNA libraries were prepared by a previously described protocol with several modifications. To prevent cross-contamination, sample-specific barcodes were added to both ends of each TCR cDNA library during cDNA synthesis and amplification. The paper's data handling went like this. Between about 95,000 and nearly 500,000 clonotypes were identified per individual, with roughly 2 to 4 million CDR3-containing reads per library. Reads carrying improper barcode index combinations were removed, after which the MiTCR software was used to build a cloneset for each library. MiTCR filtered or rescued low-quality reads and corrected PCR and sequencing errors when assembling CDR3 clonotypes. Artificial out-of-frame clonotypes were mapped to in-frame sequences, with one indel allowed in the CDR3, and then removed. V and J gene usage similarity between donors was measured as Jensen-Shannon divergence divided by mean entropy. TCRdb handled the public reads itself, with Q25 trimming in fastp and clone calling in MiXCR, and kept productive beta chains. When rows share a CDR3 protein, they turn into one entry using the most common DNA and genes. The authors' filters were not applied to this entry. Across this sample there are fewer than 450,000 distinct CDR3 sequences, with about 28% seen only once. The ten largest clones add up to roughly 6.1% of the sample.

This clonotype was counted only a few times. It has no known antigen specificity. The input lacks base qualities; no much larger clone sits a single base away. From the cysteine up to the phenylalanine, the CDR3 has a length of 13 residues. Here the CDR3 DNA is all that survives: 39 bases in frame from base 1. The germline V gene (reference sequence) yields LNHDA for CDR1 and SQIVND for CDR2. The V and J ends are trimmed by 5 bases and 2 bases, leaving 9 bases between them. Rearrangement joined TRBV19 to TRBJ1-2; the D region possibly corresponds to TRBD1 (5 bases align). Material: PBMCs. This clonotype was obtained from a woman aged 18-49 years in good health. The DNA sequence follows: TGTGCCAGTAGTGCGGACATGAACTATGGCTACACCTTC. This translates into CASSADMNYGYTF.